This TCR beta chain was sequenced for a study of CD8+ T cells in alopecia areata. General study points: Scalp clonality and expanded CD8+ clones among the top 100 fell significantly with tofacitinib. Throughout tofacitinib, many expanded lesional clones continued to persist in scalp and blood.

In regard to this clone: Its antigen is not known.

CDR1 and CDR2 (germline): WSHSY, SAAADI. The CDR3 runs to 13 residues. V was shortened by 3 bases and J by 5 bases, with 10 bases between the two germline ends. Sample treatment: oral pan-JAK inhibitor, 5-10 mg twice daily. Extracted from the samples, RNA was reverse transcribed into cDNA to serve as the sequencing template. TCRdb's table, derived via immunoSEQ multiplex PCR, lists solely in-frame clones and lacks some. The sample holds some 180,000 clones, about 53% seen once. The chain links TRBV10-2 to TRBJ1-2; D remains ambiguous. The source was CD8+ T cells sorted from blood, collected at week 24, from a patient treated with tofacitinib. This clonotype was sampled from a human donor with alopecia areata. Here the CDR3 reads CASSDDPLYGYTF. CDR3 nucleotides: TGCGCCAGCAGTGACGACCCTCTTTATGGCTACACCTTC.